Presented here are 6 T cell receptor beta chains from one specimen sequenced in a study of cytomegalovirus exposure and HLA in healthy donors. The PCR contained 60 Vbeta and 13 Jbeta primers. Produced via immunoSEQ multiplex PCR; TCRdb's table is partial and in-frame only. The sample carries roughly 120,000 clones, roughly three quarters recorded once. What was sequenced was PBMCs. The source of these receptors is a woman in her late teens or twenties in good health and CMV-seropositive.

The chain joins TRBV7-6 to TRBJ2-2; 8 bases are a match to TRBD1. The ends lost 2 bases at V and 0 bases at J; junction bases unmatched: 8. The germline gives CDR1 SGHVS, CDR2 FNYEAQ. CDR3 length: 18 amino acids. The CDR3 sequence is CASSLRDRPFANTGELFF. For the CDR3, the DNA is TGTGCCAGCAGCTTAAGGGACAGGCCTTTCGCGAACACCGGGGAGCTGTTTTTT.

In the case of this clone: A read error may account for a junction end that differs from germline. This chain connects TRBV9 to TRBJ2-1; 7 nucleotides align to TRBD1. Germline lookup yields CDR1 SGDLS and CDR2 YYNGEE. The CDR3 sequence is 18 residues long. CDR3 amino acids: CAISIRGRGPGSGNEQFF. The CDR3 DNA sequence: TGTGCCATCAGCATAAGGGGTAGGGGGCCGGGGTCGGGCAATGAGCAGTTCTTC. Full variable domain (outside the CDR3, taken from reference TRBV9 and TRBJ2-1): DSGVTQTPKHLITATGQRVTLRCSPRSGDLSVYWYQQSLDQGLQFLIQYYNGEERAKGNILERFSAQQFPDLHSELNLSSLELGDSALYFCAISIRGRGPGSGNEQFFGPGTRLTVL.

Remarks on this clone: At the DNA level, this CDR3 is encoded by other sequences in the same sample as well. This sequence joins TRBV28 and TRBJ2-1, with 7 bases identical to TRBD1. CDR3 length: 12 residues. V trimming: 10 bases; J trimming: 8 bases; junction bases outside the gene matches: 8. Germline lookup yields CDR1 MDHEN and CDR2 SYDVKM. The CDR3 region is CAMRTGDDEQFF. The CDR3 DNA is TGTGCCATGAGAACAGGGGACGATGAGCAGTTCTTC.

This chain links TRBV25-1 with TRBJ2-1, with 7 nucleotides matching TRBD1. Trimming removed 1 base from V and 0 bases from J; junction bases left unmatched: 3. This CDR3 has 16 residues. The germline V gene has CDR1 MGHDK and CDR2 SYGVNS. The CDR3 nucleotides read TGTGCCAGCAGTGAATTCAGGGGGAGCTCCTACAATGAGCAGTTCTTC. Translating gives CASSEFRGSSYNEQFF.

The CDR3: CAWSVNARETEKLFF. The CDR3, as DNA: TGTGCCTGGAGTGTTAATGCTCGGGAGACCGAAAAACTGTTTTTT. V usage is TRBV30 and J usage is TRBJ1-4; D is undetermined. The V gene's germline CDR1 is GTSNPN and CDR2 SVGIG (reference sequence). The CDR3 totals 15 residues. V dropped 0 bases and J dropped 8 bases, with 16 bases sitting between them.

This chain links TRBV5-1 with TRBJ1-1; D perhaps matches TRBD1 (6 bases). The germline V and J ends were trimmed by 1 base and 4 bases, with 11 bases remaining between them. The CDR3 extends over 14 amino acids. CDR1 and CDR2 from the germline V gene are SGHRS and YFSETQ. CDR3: CASSLTPGVTEAFF. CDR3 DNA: TGCGCCAGCAGCTTGACCCCAGGGGTCACTGAAGCTTTCTTT.